Sequencing of this T cell receptor (beta chain) was carried out in a study of identical twins. CDR1 LGHDT and CDR2 YNNKEL come from the germline V gene (reference sequence). Trimming shortened V by 0 bases and J by 0 bases, and 9 bases separated the two germline ends. The CDR3 extends over 16 amino acids. Study conclusions and caveats: Excess sharing by twins proved weaker in beta out-of-frame sequences. Out-of-frame alpha sequences shared by twins showed excess low generation probability.

Turning to this clonotype: Its target is not known.

A universal primer site was created by template switching, with the cDNA bearing unique molecular identifiers. TCRdb itself ran the 5' RACE reads through MiXCR, one entry per CDR3 protein. Of around 490,000 distinct CDR3 sequences in the sample, 15% were seen once. These data were also filed under a second study, of yellow fever vaccine responses in identical twins.

Sequenced: CD4+ T cells sorted from blood. The TCR originated in a woman aged 18 to 35 in good health. The chain joins TRBV3-1 to TRBJ1-3, with no clear D. The CDR3 region is CASSQDRRISGNTIYF. In nucleotides, the CDR3 is TGTGCCAGCAGCCAAGATCGACGGATCTCTGGAAACACCATATATTTT.